A selection of T cell receptor beta chains follows, all from one sample in a study of PD-1 blockade in classical Hodgkin lymphoma. Sequenced by immunoSEQ multiplex PCR; TCRdb stores in-frame clones only, minus some. The repertoire includes tens of thousands of clones, more than 90% of them detected once, and around 8% sits in the top ten. The source was peripheral blood mononuclear cells (PBMCs), collected before the fourth cycle of nivolumab. Every receptor here comes from a human donor with classical Hodgkin lymphoma. CDR3s include the opening cysteine and the closing phenylalanine or tryptophan. A D gene is named only where the DNA matches it firmly. Clone size, where shown, is once, few, many, or a class for clones that have expanded.

d_gene | j_gene | abundance | len | v_gene | CDR3aa | CDR3nt
- | TRBJ2-1 | once | 14 | TRBV6-7 | CASSYPGPSNEQFF | TGTGCCAGCAGTTACCCAGGGCCGTCCAATGAGCAGTTCTTC
- | TRBJ1-5 | - | 15 | TRBV4-2 | CASSQDRGNNQPQHF | TGTGCCAGCAGCCAAGACAGGGGAAATAATCAGCCCCAGCATTTT
- | TRBJ1-2 | once | 15 | TRBV9 | CASSSTDGVTYGYTF | TGTGCCAGCAGCTCGACGGACGGAGTCACCTATGGCTACACCTTC
TRBD2 | TRBJ2-7 | - | 15 | TRBV5-1 | CASSLARGGSYEQYF | TGCGCCAGCAGCTTGGCTCGCGGGGGGTCCTACGAGCAGTACTTC
- | TRBJ2-7 | - | 12 | TRBV7-3 | CASSLGFGENRF | TGTGCCAGCAGCTTAGGTTTCGGTGAAAATAGATTC
- | TRBJ2-5 | - | 13 | TRBV5-1 | CASRVSSQETQYF | TGCGCCAGCAGGGTGAGCTCCCAAGAGACCCAGTACTTC
- | TRBJ2-1 | once | 15 | TRBV7-9 | CASSSALRSYNEQFF | TGTGCCAGCAGTTCAGCTCTTCGCTCCTACAATGAGCAGTTCTTC
TRBD1 | TRBJ2-2 | - | 13 | TRBV6-5 | CASRRQGPGELFF | TGTGCCAGCAGGAGACAGGGGCCCGGGGAGCTGTTTTTT
- | TRBJ2-3 | - | 16 | TRBV27 | CASTTAGLISTDTQYF | TGTGCCAGCACGACCGCCGGGCTCATAAGCACAGATACGCAGTATTTT
- | TRBJ2-7 | - | 15 | TRBV7-2 | CASSLAGLVYYEQYF | TGTGCCAGCAGCTTAGCGGGACTTGTCTACTACGAGCAGTACTTC
- | TRBJ2-1 | - | 16 | TRBV7-9 | CASSLSGAATYNEQFF | TGTGCCAGCAGCTTGTCGGGGGCAGCTACCTACAATGAGCAGTTCTTC
- | TRBJ2-3 | - | 16 | TRBV18 | CASSRESLTSTDTQYF | TGTGCCAGCTCACGTGAAAGTCTAACTAGCACAGATACGCAGTATTTT
- | TRBJ1-1 | once | 13 | TRBV6-1 | CASKVRRKTEAFF | TGTGCCAGCAAGGTGAGACGGAAAACTGAAGCTTTCTTT
- | TRBJ2-7 | - | 11 | TRBV7-9 | CASSPSNEQYF | TGTGCCAGCAGCCCCTCGAACGAGCAGTACTTC
- | TRBJ2-7 | - | 14 | TRBV5-1 | CASSLVFSSYEQYF | TGCGCCAGCAGCTTGGTATTTAGCTCCTACGAGCAGTACTTC
TRBD2 | TRBJ2-5 | - | 15 | TRBV6-5 | CASSHRDYLGETQYF | TGTGCCAGCAGTCACCGGGACTATCTGGGGGAGACCCAGTACTTC
TRBD2 | TRBJ2-7 | - | 15 | TRBV4-1 | CASSQYSGSLYEQYF | TGCGCCAGCAGCCAATATAGCGGGAGCTTGTACGAGCAGTACTTC
TRBD2 | TRBJ2-5 | few | 17 | TRBV2 | CASSASTSGRLQETQYF | TGTGCCAGCAGTGCCTCGACTAGCGGGAGGCTTCAAGAGACCCAGTACTTC
TRBD2 | TRBJ2-7 | once | 17 | TRBV19 | CASSIDLVAGPADEQYF | TGTGCCAGTAGTATAGATCTTGTAGCGGGACCCGCGGACGAGCAGTACTTC
- | TRBJ2-3 | - | 13 | TRBV4-1 | CASSQAPRDTQYF | TGCGCCAGCAGCCAAGCCCCCCGGGATACGCAGTATTTT
- | TRBJ2-1 | - | 14 | TRBV25-1 | CASSEYGVRNEQFF | TGTGCCAGCAGTGAATATGGGGTGCGCAATGAGCAGTTCTTC
TRBD2 | TRBJ2-5 | - | 14 | TRBV11-2 | CASSRSGGQETQYF | TGTGCCAGCAGCCGAAGCGGGGGCCAAGAGACCCAGTACTTC
- | TRBJ1-2 | - | 16 | TRBV27 | CASSPGQPALNYGYTF | TGTGCCAGCAGTCCCGGACAACCGGCCCTTAACTATGGCTACACCTTC
- | TRBJ2-3 | - | 13 | TRBV5-6 | CASRPVSTDTQYF | TGTGCCAGCAGGCCTGTCAGCACAGATACGCAGTATTTT
TRBD2 | TRBJ2-3 | - | 12 | TRBV30 | CAWRESGITQYF | TGTGCCTGGAGGGAGAGCGGGATAACGCAGTATTTT
- | TRBJ1-1 | - | 15 | TRBV6-5 | CASSYVGQGTSEAFF | -
- | TRBJ2-7 | - | 13 | TRBV27 | CASSLDEGYEQYF | TGTGCCAGCAGTTTAGATGAGGGCTACGAGCAGTACTTC
- | TRBJ1-2 | - | 13 | TRBV18 | CASSPALVDGYTF | TGTGCCAGCTCACCGGCATTGGTGGATGGCTACACCTTC
TRBD2 | TRBJ2-7 | once | 19 | TRBV9 | CASSVVVLAGGRSSYEQYF | TGTGCCAGCAGCGTAGTAGTCCTAGCGGGAGGCCGAAGCTCCTACGAGCAGTACTTC
- | TRBJ1-2 | - | 14 | TRBV19 | CASSIRGRKRGYTF | TGTGCCAGTAGTATACGGGGCAGAAAGAGAGGCTACACCTTC
TRBD2 | TRBJ2-7 | - | 13 | TRBV10-3 | CAISSGTSFEQYF | TGTGCCATCAGCAGCGGGACTAGCTTCGAGCAGTACTTC
- | TRBJ2-7 | - | 13 | TRBV28 | CASSLGQDYEQYF | TGTGCCAGCAGCCTCGGACAAGACTACGAGCAGTACTTC
- | TRBJ2-1 | - | 14 | TRBV18 | CASSPPNLYNEQFF | TGTGCCAGCTCACCACCAAACCTCTACAATGAACAGTTCTTC
TRBD1 | TRBJ2-7 | - | 14 | TRBV10-2 | CASSPRQGAYEQYF | TGCGCCAGCAGTCCAAGACAGGGAGCCTACGAGCAGTACTTC